Shown below are 10 T cell receptor beta chains from a single sample sequenced in a study of shared clonotypes between healthy human individuals. Sequenced by immunoSEQ multiplex PCR; TCRdb stores in-frame clones only, minus some. The top ten clones hold around 0.14% of a sample with a few million clones, approximately 92% of them seen once. The sample consisted of naive CD4+ T cells sorted from blood. Described subset: CD45RA+ positively selected. The receptor set was obtained from a man aged 18 to 30 in good health.

This rearrangement joins TRBV27 to TRBJ1-1; weak D call: TRBD1 (5 bases). CDR1 is MNHEY, CDR2 SMNVEV, per germline (reference sequence). V was clipped by 5 bases and J by 0 bases, with 7 bases between them. This CDR3 is 13 amino acids long. CDR3 nucleotide sequence: TGTGCCAGCAGTAGACAGATGAACACTGAAGCTTTCTTT. Residues: CASSRQMNTEAFF.

The V gene is TRBV30, the J gene TRBJ2-5; D call uncertain. The J call is in doubt because the DNA end fits TRBJ2-7 better. The CDR3 runs 11 residues. The germline CDR1 and CDR2 sequences are GTSNPN and SVGIG (reference sequence). CDR3 bases: TGTGCCTGGGTACACGGCTACGAGCAGTACTTC. As protein: CAWVHGYEQYF.

The chain employs TRBV5-4 and TRBJ2-3; 9 bases line up with TRBD2. The CDR3 is 16 residues long. The V gene's germline CDR1 is SGHNT and CDR2 YYREEE (reference sequence). J was trimmed by 1 base and V by 1 base; bases with no gene match: 4. CDR3 protein: CASSLPRLAGTDTQYF. The CDR3 nucleotides are TGTGCCAGCAGCTTGCCCAGACTAGCGGGCACAGATACGCAGTATTTT.

A word on this clone: Other DNA sequences in this specimen translate into the identical CDR3. The J gene is TRBJ1-1, the V gene TRBV6-5; D not resolved. Trimming took 0 bases from V and 7 from J, leaving 3 bases between them. Germline CDR1 is MNHEY and CDR2 is SVGAGI. The CDR3 runs to 11 residues. The CDR3 bases are TGTGCCAGCAGTTACTCAGGTGAAGCTTTCTTT. It specifies CASSYSGEAFF.

The V and J genes are TRBV28 and TRBJ2-7; no reliable D call. Trimming took off 3 bases at V and 3 bases at J, with 9 bases between the two ends. The CDR3 runs to 13 residues. The germline V gene has CDR1 MDHEN and CDR2 SYDVKM. For the CDR3, the DNA is TGTGCCAGCAGTTTTCACGGATACTACGAGCAGTACTTC. Translation: CASSFHGYYEQYF.

On this clone: One junction end does not reproduce the germline sequence, and a read error may be involved. At the DNA level, this CDR3 is encoded by other sequences in the same sample as well. The CDR3 nucleotides are TGTGCTAGCAGCTCAGGACTAGCTGGGGAGACCCAGTACTTC. It specifies CASSSGLAGETQYF. The chain links TRBV7-7 to TRBJ2-5, with TRBD2 identical over 8 bases. The CDR3 runs 14 residues. The V gene's germline CDR1 is SSHAT and CDR2 FNYEAQ (reference sequence).

The chain recombines TRBV30 with TRBJ1-2; D is unresolved. V was shortened by 2 bases and J by 2 bases, with 27 bases between the two germline ends. This CDR3 is built from 19 residues. Germline CDR1 and CDR2: GTSNPN and SVGIG (reference sequence). In DNA, the CDR3 is TGTGCCTGGAGTAGACGCCTACGGGTTGGTGTCATCGAGAACTATGGCTACACCTTC. It encodes CAWSRRLRVGVIENYGYTF.

The J gene is TRBJ2-1, the V gene TRBV30, with 13 bases matching TRBD2. CDR3 length: 14 residues. The V and J ends lost 0 bases and 9 bases, in that order; junction bases with no gene match: 2. From germline, CDR1 is GTSNPN and CDR2 SVGIG (reference sequence). CDR3 residues: CAWSVLAGGAEQFF. The CDR3 DNA reads as TGTGCCTGGAGTGTACTAGCGGGAGGGGCTGAGCAGTTCTTC. Together with reference TRBV30 and TRBJ2-1, the CDR3 gives the full variable domain: SQTIHQWPATLVQPVGSPLSLECTVEGTSNPNLYWYRQAAGRGLQLLFYSVGIGQISSEVPQNLSASRPQDRQFILSSKKLLLSDSGFYLCAWSVLAGGAEQFFGPGTRLTVL.

The rearrangement joins TRBV10-3 to TRBJ1-2; 8 nucleotides line up with TRBD1. The ends lost 11 bases at V and 0 bases at J; junction bases unmatched: 5. This CDR3 spans 13 amino acids. Germline V lookup: CDR1 ENHRY, CDR2 SYGVKD. Here the CDR3 reads CAGQGAPNYGYTF. DNA for the CDR3: TGTGCCGGGCAGGGGGCTCCTAACTATGGCTACACCTTC.

The V gene is TRBV6-5, the J gene TRBJ2-3; the D is unclear. The germline gives CDR1 MNHEY, CDR2 SVGAGI. The CDR3 has 11 amino acids. V lost 7 bases and J 6 bases, leaving 8 bases between the germline ends. CDR3 protein: CASNFLDTQYF. CDR3 nucleotides: TGTGCCAGCAACTTCCTGGATACGCAGTATTTT.